Below are 18 T cell receptor beta chains sequenced from a single sample in a study of PD-1 blockade in classical Hodgkin lymphoma. With no exception, relapse followed autologous stem cell transplantation in all patients, and brentuximab vedotin exposure varied. Here immunoSEQ multiplex PCR was the method, and the copy in TCRdb shows in-frame clones only, minus some. The sample has about 41,000 clones, over 70% seen once. The material was peripheral blood mononuclear cells (PBMCs), obtained at baseline. These receptors were obtained from a human donor with classical Hodgkin lymphoma.

The J gene is TRBJ2-7, the V gene TRBV5-1; 9 bases fit TRBD1. The CDR3 runs to 16 residues. Germline trimming cut 1 base from V and 5 bases from J; bases unmatched to any gene: 10. Germline V gene sequence: CDR1 SGHRS, CDR2 YFSETQ. The chain's CDR3 is CASSLIPTGGGNEQYF. In DNA form, the CDR3 reads TGCGCCAGCAGCTTGATACCAACAGGGGGCGGGAACGAGCAGTACTTC.

The genes are TRBV6-6 and TRBJ2-3; 8 nucleotides agree with TRBD1. V lost 5 bases and J lost 0; bases outside the gene matches: 4. This CDR3 comprises 15 residues. The germline V gene has CDR1 MNHNY and CDR2 SVGAGI (reference sequence). DNA for the CDR3: TGTGCCAGCAGTAGCACAGGGGGAAGCACAGATACGCAGTATTTT. It yields the protein CASSSTGGSTDTQYF.

This clone was seen only a few times. V usage is TRBV27 and J usage is TRBJ2-7; D is undetermined. Trimming left V 3 bases short and J 7 bases short, with 7 bases between. The germline CDR1 and CDR2 sequences are MNHEY and SMNVEV (reference sequence). This CDR3 comprises 11 residues. The CDR3 DNA follows: TGTGCCAGCAGTTTGCGTGGGGAGCAGTACTTC. Protein product: CASSLRGEQYF.

The genes are TRBV19 and TRBJ2-1; D unclear. V shed 5 bases and J shed 7 bases, with 9 bases lying between them. The CDR3 is made up of 12 amino acids. CDR1 and CDR2 (germline): LNHDA, SQIVND (reference sequence). CDR3 protein: CASSGLSNEQFF. In nucleotides, the CDR3 is TGTGCCAGTAGTGGCCTATCGAATGAGCAGTTCTTC.

This chain joins TRBV6-6 and TRBJ1-1; D call uncertain. This CDR3 contains 12 residues. V shed 5 bases and J shed 7 bases, with 11 bases lying between them. Germline V gene sequence: CDR1 MNHNY, CDR2 SVGAGI (reference sequence). Here the CDR3 reads CASSLDRYEAFF. DNA for the CDR3: TGTGCCAGCAGTCTGGATAGGTATGAAGCTTTCTTT.

J is TRBJ1-5 and V is TRBV11-3; 8 bases map to TRBD1. Losses at the gene ends were 5 bases for V and 3 bases for J; bases not matched to a gene: 6. Germline values: CDR1 SGHNT, CDR2 YENEEA. There are 15 residues in the CDR3. In DNA form, the CDR3 reads TGTGCCAGCAGCCCGGACAGGGACCTCAATCAGCCCCAGCATTTT. It specifies CASSPDRDLNQPQHF.

The gene calls are TRBV18 and TRBJ2-1, with 7 positions matching TRBD2. The CDR3 runs 15 residues. V lost 6 bases to trimming and J lost 3 bases; unmatched junction nucleotides: 8. The germline CDR1 and CDR2 sequences are KGHSH and LQKENI. Written as DNA, the CDR3 is TGTGCCAGCTCCCCCCTAGCGGCCTACTACAATGAGCAGTTCTTC. This encodes CASSPLAAYYNEQFF.

The chain links TRBV27 to TRBJ2-2; 11 bases line up with TRBD2. The CDR3 extends over 14 amino acids. Germline V gene lookup returns CDR1 MNHEY and CDR2 SMNVEV (reference sequence). V shed 8 bases, J shed 8 bases, and the junction held 7 bases outside the gene matches. CDR3 nucleotides: TGTGCCAGCGGGCGACTAGCGGGACGTGGGGAGCTGTTTTTT. Residues: CASGRLAGRGELFF.

The rearrangement uses TRBV7-3 and TRBJ2-5, with 8 bases lining up with TRBD2. The CDR3 length is 14 residues. V gave up 2 bases and J gave up 4 bases; unmatched junction bases: 3. CDR1 SGHTA and CDR2 FQGTGA come from the germline V gene. CDR3: CASSLAGGGETQYF. Written as DNA, the CDR3 is TGTGCCAGCAGCTTAGCGGGAGGAGGAGAGACCCAGTACTTC.

This chain links TRBV21-1 with TRBJ2-1; TRBD2, the table's D call, was not compared with the DNA. TRBV21-1 is deemed a pseudogene. The CDR3 extends over 13 amino acids. In nucleotides, the CDR3 is TGTGCCAGCACCGGGACTTTCACCAATGAGCAGTTCTTC. Amino acids: CASTGTFTNEQFF.

The CDR3 DNA follows: TGTGCCAGCTCACCAGAGGACGATTCCACCGGGGAGCTGTTTTTT. It is translated as CASSPEDDSTGELFF. The gene calls are TRBV18 and TRBJ2-2; D is ambiguous. V was cut by 2 bases and J by 4 bases, with 11 bases left in between. This CDR3 has 15 amino acids. Germline V gene lookup returns CDR1 KGHSH and CDR2 LQKENI.

The V call is TRBV6-5, the J call TRBJ2-1; D is unclear. V gave up 4 bases and J gave up 2 bases, with 15 bases separating them. The CDR3 has 16 residues. Germline V gives CDR1 MNHEY, CDR2 SVGAGI. CDR3 nucleotides: TGTGCCAGCAGTTCCCCGGACGCGGCGGCCTACAATGAGCAGTTCTTC. As protein: CASSSPDAAAYNEQFF.

This clone was detected only once. The rearrangement links TRBV19 to TRBJ2-3; TRBD2 might be the D (6 bases). Deletions cut 4 bases from V and 4 bases from J, with 21 bases between. Germline CDR1 is LNHDA and CDR2 is SQIVND (reference sequence). This CDR3 is built from 17 residues. The CDR3 protein is CASSTHPAGLGADTQYF. DNA of the CDR3: TGTGCCAGTAGTACGCACCCCGCGGGATTAGGCGCAGATACGCAGTATTTT.

The V gene is TRBV7-9, the J gene TRBJ2-7, with no clear D. Per the germline V gene, CDR1 is SEHNR and CDR2 is FQNEAQ (reference sequence). The V gene lost 5 bases and the J gene lost 6 bases, with 11 bases spanning the gap. CDR3 length: 12 residues. CDR3 in DNA: TGTGCCAGCAGCCGTTCCCTGGTCGAGCAGTACTTC. Amino acids: CASSRSLVEQYF.

This clone was picked up a small number of times. The chain has TRBV5-1 and TRBJ2-3; 13 nucleotides match TRBD2. The CDR3 runs to 18 residues. The J segment lost 0 bases and the V segment lost 3 bases, leaving 7 bases of the junction unmatched. CDR1 and CDR2 (germline): SGHRS, YFSETQ. CDR3 DNA: TGCGCCAGCAGCTCTCTGGGGACTAGCGGGATAAGCACAGATACGCAGTATTTT. Its translation is CASSSLGTSGISTDTQYF.

The CDR3 loop is CASSTGGGITEAFF. As DNA, the CDR3 is TGTGCCAGCTCCACAGGGGGCGGGATCACTGAAGCTTTCTTT. The chain has TRBV18 and TRBJ1-1, with TRBD1 identical over 9 bases. Germline V gene sequence: CDR1 KGHSH, CDR2 LQKENI. Trimming cost V 6 bases and J 4 bases; bases outside gene matches: 6. The CDR3 runs to 14 residues.

This clone showed up just a few times. The chain uses TRBV4-1 and TRBJ2-3; D is uncertain. Germline values: CDR1 MGHRA, CDR2 YSYEKL. Trimming took 0 bases from V and 5 from J, leaving 6 bases between them. The length of the CDR3 is 13 residues. CDR3 nucleotides: TGCGCCAGCAGCCAAGACTATCTAGATACGCAGTATTTT. Its translation: CASSQDYLDTQYF.

This clone is a singleton in its sample. The chain couples TRBV5-5 to TRBJ1-2; D might be TRBD1 (6 bases). The germline gives CDR1 SGHKS, CDR2 YYEKEE (reference sequence). This CDR3 region has 15 residues. V dropped 4 bases and J dropped 2 bases, with 15 bases sitting between them. DNA for the CDR3: TGTGCCAGCAGCCTAACCGGGACACCGAACTATGGCTACACCTTC. Protein sequence: CASSLTGTPNYGYTF.